The clone carrying this T cell receptor beta chain turned up a few times. Antigen unknown. The V segment lost 5 bases and the J segment 8 bases; nucleotides outside the gene matches: 11. Per the germline V gene, CDR1 is MNHEY and CDR2 is SMNVEV (reference sequence). The CDR3 extends over 16 amino acids. The sample originates from a study of identical twins. Study findings and constraints: Zero-insertion results could be subject to partial confounding by invariant MAIT and iNKT cells. Whereas memory repertoires showed no such difference, abundant cord blood beta clonotypes carried fewer insertions.

Each cDNA held unique molecular identifiers, and template switching gave it a universal primer site. TCRdb ran MiXCR on the 5' RACE reads and lists one entry per CDR3 protein. The top ten clones hold roughly 1.5% of a sample with hundreds of thousands of distinct CDR3 sequences, about 12% of them seen once. The same sample was also used in a study of yellow fever vaccine responses in identical twins.

The gene calls are TRBV27 and TRBJ2-1; TRBD2 agrees at 11 bases. The receptor was isolated from a woman younger than 30 in good health. Sequenced material: PBMCs. The CDR3 sequence is CASSEFSGRAADEQFF. CDR3 nucleotide sequence: TGTGCCAGCAGTGAATTTAGCGGGAGGGCCGCGGATGAGCAGTTCTTC.